This is a list of T cell receptor beta chains from one sample in a study of blood T cell repertoires in COVID-19. Only in-frame clones appear in the TCRdb table, and some are missing; sequencing was by immunoSEQ multiplex PCR. The sample lists roughly 300,000 clones; about 93% were seen once. The sequencing input was PBMCs or T cells enriched from blood (not recorded which). The receptors come from a woman in her twenties or thirties who had recovered from COVID-19. Both conserved end residues are part of each CDR3. The order of the fields is V gene, clone size, D gene, CDR3 length, J gene, CDR3 protein. The D gene is left open where the match is weak. The size field is filled for only some rows; it gives once, few, many or a size class.

TRBV7-6	.	TRBD2	18	TRBJ2-1	CASSLNRISGSARNEQFF
TRBV14	once	.	15	TRBJ2-3	CASSQEGRGTDTQYF
TRBV4-2	.	.	15	TRBJ2-2	CASSPRTTNTGELFF
TRBV28	.	.	15	TRBJ2-3	CASRVVGEGTDTQYF
TRBV10-2	.	TRBD2	15	TRBJ2-3	CASRGTSASTDTQYF
TRBV18	once	TRBD2	15	TRBJ2-7	CASSDSGRKTYEQYF
TRBV18	.	TRBD2	15	TRBJ2-5	CASSRGLAGEETQYF
TRBV6-1	.	TRBD2	16	TRBJ2-1	CASSVTLAGPYNEQFF
TRBV19	.	.	16	TRBJ1-6	CASSMGLGRLNSPLHF
TRBV7-9	.	.	17	TRBJ2-6	CASSPKNREPGANVLTF
TRBV7-9	once	.	14	TRBJ1-1	CASSSQAGGTEAFF
TRBV18	.	.	16	TRBJ2-2	CASSPFSGTNTGELFF
TRBV19	.	.	17	TRBJ1-1	CASSIVLRTGRNTEAFF
TRBV6-5	.	.	13	TRBJ1-5	CASNLARGQPQHF
TRBV5-8	once	.	16	TRBJ2-3	CASSLGISGVRDTQYF